This TCR beta chain was recovered during a study of human thymus T cells. Using immunoSEQ multiplex PCR, the repertoire was profiled, and TCRdb retains in-frame clones only, with some absent. This sample has more than 70,000 clones, with nearly 98% found just once. V was pared by 0 bases and J by 5 bases, with 22 bases between. Germline V gives CDR1 SGHRS, CDR2 YFSETQ. The CDR3 consists of 18 residues. Corrective cardiac operations yielded the resected thymus tissue. Donation was from healthy Finnish infants who were having corrective surgery that addressed congenital heart defects. As concerns this clone: The antigen is unknown.

Whole-study results and caveats: Highly overlapping thymic repertoires among unrelated individuals were reported in related research. Seemingly biased V and J gene usage marked thymic and blood repertoires.

The chain carries TRBV5-1 and TRBJ2-3; D perhaps matches TRBD2 (5 bases). The specimen was thymus tissue. The sequence derives from a boy less than two years old with a congenital heart defect but otherwise immunologically healthy. CDR3 amino acids: CASSLETQRTGSLDTQYF. In DNA form, the CDR3 reads TGCGCCAGCAGCTTGGAAACCCAGCGGACGGGTAGTTTAGATACGCAGTATTTT.